This T cell receptor beta chain was documented in a study of T cell changes during pregnancy in multiple sclerosis. Here immunoSEQ multiplex PCR was the method, and the copy in TCRdb shows in-frame clones only, minus some. The sample consists of just under 70,000 clones, 91% of them appearing once. The TCR sequence derives from a female donor with multiple sclerosis, enrolled in a pregnancy study. The sample here was peripheral blood, taken in the second trimester of pregnancy.

CDR3 bases: TGTGCCAGCAGAGCGGCAACCAGCAATCAGCCCCAGCATTTT. Its translation is CASRAATSNQPQHF. The V and J genes are TRBV6-6 and TRBJ1-5, with no clear D. Germline CDR1 is MNHNY and CDR2 is SVGAGI (reference sequence). Trimming stripped 6 bases from V and 1 base from J, with 10 bases between. This CDR3 comprises 14 residues.